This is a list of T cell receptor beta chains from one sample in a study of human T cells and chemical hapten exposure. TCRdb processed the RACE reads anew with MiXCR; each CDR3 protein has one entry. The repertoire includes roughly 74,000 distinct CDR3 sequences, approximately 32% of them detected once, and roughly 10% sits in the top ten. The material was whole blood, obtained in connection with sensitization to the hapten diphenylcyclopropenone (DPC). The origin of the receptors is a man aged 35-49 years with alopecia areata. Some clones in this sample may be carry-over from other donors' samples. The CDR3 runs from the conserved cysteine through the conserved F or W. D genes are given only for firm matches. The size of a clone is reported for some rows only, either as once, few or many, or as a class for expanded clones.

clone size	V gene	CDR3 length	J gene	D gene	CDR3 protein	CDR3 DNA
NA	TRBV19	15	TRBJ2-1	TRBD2	CASRVTSGRVNEQFF	TGTGCCAGTAGGGTGACTAGCGGGAGGGTTAATGAGCAGTTCTTC
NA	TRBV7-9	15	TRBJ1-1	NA	CASSQASVLNTETFF	TGTGCCAGCAGCCAGGCGTCGGTTCTGAACACTGAAACTTTCTTT
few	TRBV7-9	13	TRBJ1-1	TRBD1	CASRGQVNTEAFF	TGTGCCAGCAGGGGACAGGTGAACACTGAAGCTTTCTTT
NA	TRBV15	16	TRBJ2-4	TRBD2	CATSRDSAGGRNIQYF	TGTGCCACCAGCAGAGATTCGGCGGGAGGTCGAAACATTCAGTACTTC
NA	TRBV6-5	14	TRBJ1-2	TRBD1	CASSSTGGGYGYTF	TGTGCCAGCAGTTCTACAGGGGGCGGCTATGGCTACACCTTC
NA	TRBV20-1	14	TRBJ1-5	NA	CSARDRKTNQPQHF	TGCAGTGCTAGAGATCGGAAAACCAATCAGCCCCAGCATTTT
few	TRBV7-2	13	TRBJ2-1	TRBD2	CASSLVAGVEQFF	TGTGCCAGCAGCTTAGTAGCGGGGGTTGAGCAGTTCTTC
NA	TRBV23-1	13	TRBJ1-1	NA	CASSLPRGPEAFF	TGCGCCAGCAGTCTCCCCCGGGGACCTGAAGCTTTCTTT
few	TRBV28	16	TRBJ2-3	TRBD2	CASSLVAGGDPDTQYF	TGTGCCAGCAGTTTGGTAGCGGGAGGAGATCCAGATACGCAGTATTTT
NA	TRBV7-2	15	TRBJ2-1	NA	CASSLGGTPYNEQFF	TGTGCCAGCAGCTTGGGAGGGACACCCTACAATGAGCAGTTCTTC
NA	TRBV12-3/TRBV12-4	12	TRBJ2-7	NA	CASTADRYEQYF	TGTGCCAGCACCGCAGACAGATACGAGCAGTACTTC
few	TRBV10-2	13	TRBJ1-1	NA	CASSGDGGGAAFF	TGCGCCAGCAGTGGAGACGGTGGGGGTGCGGCTTTCTTT
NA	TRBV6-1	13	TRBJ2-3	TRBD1	CASRRQGTDTQYF	TGTGCCAGCAGGCGACAGGGAACAGATACGCAGTATTTT
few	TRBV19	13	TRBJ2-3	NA	CASSPRTAMEQYF	TGTGCCAGTAGTCCACGGACTGCCATGGAGCAGTATTTT
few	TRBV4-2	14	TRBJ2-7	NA	CASSLGGDFYEQYF	TGTGCCAGCAGCCTGGGCGGGGACTTCTACGAGCAGTACTTC
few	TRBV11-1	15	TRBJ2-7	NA	CASSLGRVSSYEQYF	TGTGCCAGCAGCTTAGGACGAGTTAGTTCCTACGAGCAGTACTTC
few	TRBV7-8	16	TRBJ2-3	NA	CASSLRVGASGDTQYF	TGTGCCAGCAGCTTACGTGTGGGGGCGTCGGGAGATACGCAGTATTTT
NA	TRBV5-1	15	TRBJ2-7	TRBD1	CASSTSTGGIYEQYF	TGCGCCAGCAGCACGTCGACAGGGGGCATATACGAGCAGTACTTC
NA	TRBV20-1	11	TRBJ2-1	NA	CSARDTNEQFF	TGCAGTGCTAGAGATACCAATGAGCAGTTCTTC
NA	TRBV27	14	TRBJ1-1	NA	CASSQGYMNTEAFF	TGTGCCAGCAGTCAAGGGTATATGAACACTGAAGCTTTCTTT
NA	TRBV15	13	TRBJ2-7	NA	CATSRGGFGEQYF	TGTGCCACCAGCAGAGGGGGATTCGGCGAGCAGTACTTC
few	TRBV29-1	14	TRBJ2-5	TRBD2	CSAIPPGGKETQYF	TGCAGCGCCATCCCCCCCGGGGGGAAAGAGACCCAGTACTTC
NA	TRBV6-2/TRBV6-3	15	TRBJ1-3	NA	CASSFDGFSGNTIYF	TGTGCCAGCAGTTTCGACGGATTCTCTGGAAACACCATATATTTT
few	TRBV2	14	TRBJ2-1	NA	CASIDRTSYNEQFF	TGTGCCAGCATTGACAGGACGTCCTACAATGAGCAGTTCTTC
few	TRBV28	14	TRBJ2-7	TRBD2	CASSLAGGIYEQYF	TGTGCCAGCAGCCTAGCGGGAGGGATCTACGAGCAGTACTTC
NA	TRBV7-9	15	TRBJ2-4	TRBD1	CASSETRDRGYIQYF	TGTGCCAGCAGCGAGACCCGGGACAGGGGATACATTCAGTACTTC
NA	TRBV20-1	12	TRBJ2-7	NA	CSATDGTYEQYF	TGCAGTGCAACGGACGGGACCTACGAGCAGTACTTC
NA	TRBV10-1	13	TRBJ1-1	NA	CASSVDRHTETFF	TGCGCCAGCAGCGTAGACCGACACACTGAAACTTTCTTT
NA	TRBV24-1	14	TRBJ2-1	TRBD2	CATSPGGSYNEQFF	TGTGCCACCAGCCCGGGGGGCTCCTACAATGAGCAGTTCTTC
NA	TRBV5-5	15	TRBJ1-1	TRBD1	CASSLVAGGKTEAFF	TGTGCCAGCAGCTTGGTGGCAGGGGGCAAGACTGAAGCTTTCTTT
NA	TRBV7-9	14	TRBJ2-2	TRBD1	CASSRQGDTGELFF	TGTGCCAGCAGCCGACAGGGAGACACCGGGGAGCTGTTTTTT
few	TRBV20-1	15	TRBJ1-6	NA	CSARVRGRSGSPLHF	TGCAGTGCTAGAGTGAGGGGTCGTAGCGGTTCACCCCTCCACTTT
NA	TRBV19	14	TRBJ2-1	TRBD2	CASSMGGGFDEQFF	TGTGCCAGTAGTATGGGCGGGGGTTTCGATGAGCAGTTCTTC
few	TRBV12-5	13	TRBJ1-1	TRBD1	CASGLTGDTEAFF	TGTGCTAGTGGCTTGACAGGGGACACTGAAGCTTTCTTT
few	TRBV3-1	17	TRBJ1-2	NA	CASSQGGAGPRGDGYTF	TGTGCCAGCAGCCAAGGAGGGGCAGGCCCCAGAGGGGATGGCTACACCTTC
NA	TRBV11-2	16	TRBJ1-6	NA	CASSLDFGSNNSPLHF	TGTGCCAGCAGCTTAGATTTCGGAAGTAATAATTCACCCCTCCACTTT
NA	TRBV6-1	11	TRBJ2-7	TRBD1	CASKLGDRRYF	TGTGCCAGCAAACTGGGGGACAGGAGATACTTC
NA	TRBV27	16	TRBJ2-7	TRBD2	CASSPVGLAGAYEQYF	TGTGCCAGCAGTCCGGTGGGACTAGCGGGAGCCTACGAGCAGTACTTC
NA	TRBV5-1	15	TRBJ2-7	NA	CASSLLAGAVSEQYF	TGCGCCAGCAGCTTACTCGCGGGGGCCGTCTCCGAGCAGTACTTC
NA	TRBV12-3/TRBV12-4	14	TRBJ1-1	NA	CASSPRAVGTEAFF	TGTGCCAGCAGTCCCCGGGCAGTGGGCACTGAAGCTTTCTTT